This TCR beta chain came from a study of cytomegalovirus exposure and HLA in healthy donors (dated by TCRdb to 2017 to 2019). For the wider study: According to an earlier analysis of 550 to 700 of the donors, some 180 million T cells yielded roughly 110 million unique TCR beta sequences and approximately 280 Gb of sequence data. Roughly 300 gigabases of sequencing data and approximately 93 million unique TCR sequences were included in an early release covering about 600 HLA-typed donors. The genetic ancestry cluster associated with self-reported Caucasian donors included about 81% of the roughly 360 genotyped donors. The aim of the study was to test whether cataloging public T cell receptors could identify signatures of past pathogen exposure. The study used immunosequencing to profile the T cell repertoires of more than 650 subjects and linked those repertoires to cytomegalovirus serostatus. Along with the approximately 700-subject first cohort, a separate validation cohort of over 90 different subjects was used. To predict cytomegalovirus infection status, the study brought together high-throughput TCR immunosequencing, statistical association of individual TCRs with disease status, and machine learning. To study patterns of TCR occurrence, a later analysis re-analyzed previously published TCR beta repertoires from several hundred donors and added high-resolution HLA genotyping. Rather than using new phenotypic data, the later analysis identified candidate immune exposures from TCR beta sequences and from how often those sequences occurred across donors. In an earlier analysis of roughly 580 of the donors, high-throughput TCR beta sequencing was used to judge whether each TCR beta V gene segment behaved as functional or pseudogenic. Donor age, sex, ethnicity and CMV serostatus were compiled alongside the repertoire data. Genome-wide SNP genotypes for about 60% of the roughly 670 donors were used in a later genetic analysis, which treated that subset as a discovery cohort. All discovery cohort repertoires had been generated using a single sequencing platform. HLA typing included class I and class II loci at four-digit resolution. Typing coverage varied by locus: roughly 629-640 donors for A, B, C, DRB1 and DQB1; some 520 for DQA1; more than 600 for DPA1; around 490 for DPB1. Roughly 5 DR-DQ haplotypes were handled as single units for association and clustering, since linkage in the cohort was strong. On average, around 240,000 unique TCR beta nucleotide sequences were sequenced per donor among 350 to 400 genotyped donors of the cohort, with roughly 18% of those sequences being non-productive.

For this clone: It lacks a known antigen. Base qualities are not at hand, and no much larger clone is one base apart.

The CDR3 sequence holds 14 residues, the cysteine and phenylalanine included. The DNA shown is the 42-base CDR3, in frame from base 1. For CDR1 and CDR2, the germline V gene (reference sequence) lists MNHEY and SMNVEV. V gives up 2 bases and J gives up 4 bases, and the segment between their germline ends measures 9 bases. Libraries were constructed by the immunoSEQ multiplex PCR assay. For the multiplex PCR, a mixture combining 60 forward primers for TCR Vbeta segments and 13 reverse primers for TCR Jbeta segments was used. The CDR3 region of rearranged TCR beta genes was amplified from genomic DNA by a multiplex PCR assay. The amplified TCR beta libraries were sequenced on the Illumina HiSeq System as 87-base-pair reads. The authors processed their data as follows. A later analysis counted tens of millions of unique TCR beta chains across the 700 or so repertoires, and 10 million to 11 million of these chains were shared by at least two donors. Raw reads were error-corrected and collapsed into unique sequences with a nearest-neighbor algorithm that merged closely related sequences to remove PCR and sequencing errors. To assign V, D and J gene segments, CDR3 sequences were aligned to IMGT reference sequences. For a sequence to be retained, a match of at least six nucleotides was required to both a V gene segment and a J gene segment. A rearrangement was called productive if the CDR3 had no stop codons and remained in frame with V and J, and every other rearrangement was called non-productive. Following IMGT convention, CDR3 was defined as the stretch from the second conserved V-encoded cysteine to the conserved J-encoded phenylalanine. The earlier analysis of 450 to 750 of the donors excluded any sequence lacking an unambiguous match to a single V gene segment. In an earlier analysis of a few hundred of the donors, a V segment was called functional when productive rearrangements were above 56.7%, and segregating when the standard deviation between donors exceeded 5%. A statistical classification framework was built to diagnose cytomegalovirus status from the catalog of TCR beta chain sequences. In a later analysis, V and J genes were assigned by comparing TCR nucleotide sequences against IMGT/GENE-DB human TR gene sequences. A later analysis assigned CDR3 sequences and most-parsimonious VDJ recombination scenarios with the TCRdist pipeline. In a later analysis, each TCR beta chain was defined by its CDR3 amino acid sequence together with its V-gene family, and reads without a unique V-gene family were excluded. In a later analysis, 450 to 600 highly shared, low-generation-probability nucleotide sequences were removed to address suspected cross-contamination and a sequencing artifact. In a later analysis, a clonal expansion index for each public chain was calculated from normalized within-repertoire ranks of inferred template counts. In a later analysis, generation probabilities were computed using a VDJ recombination model fitted to out-of-frame rearrangements, and the results were checked against IGoR. In a later analysis, hypergeometric tests were used to score TCR-TCR, TCR-HLA and TCR-CMV co-occurrence, with a repertoire-size bias correction applied to TCR pairs. To estimate false discovery rates, a later analysis permuted the HLA or CMV assignments 20 times. A later analysis grouped co-occurring TCRs with DBSCAN, adding TCRdist sequence similarity when clustering within HLA-allele-positive subsets. Repertoires with fewer than 30,000 or more than 120,000 public chains, plus five repertoires with anomalous nucleotide sharing, were excluded from co-occurrence clustering. The source is immuneACCESS, and TCRdb retained only in-frame sequences with V and J called. Part of the clones is not carried over; for the studies checked, unresolved V genes explain less than half of this, and the remainder is unexplained. V and J calls and clone size come straight from that table; D and trimming were deduced from the DNA. This sample is represented by some 150,000 clones; roughly four fifths of them were singletons. 1.3% to 1.5% of the sample rests with the top ten.

General conclusions and limits of the study: Because counts were too low, roughly 18 rarely observed V segments, including chromosome 9 orphons, were left out of the earlier analysis of several hundred of the donors. It was suggested by the authors that the approach could potentially be generalized to other disease states and immunological phenotypes. A further reported finding was that TCR beta sequences accurately predicted the HLA-A and HLA-B alleles for most subjects in the first cohort. In a later analysis, most CMV-associated TCR beta chains were found to appear HLA-restricted, with HLA associations seemingly driven largely by CMV exposure. In a later analysis, several top co-occurrence clusters were reported to appear linked to parvovirus B19, influenza, CMV and Epstein-Barr virus. Presence/absence analyses assumed roughly uniform sequencing depth across donors, an assumption that may not hold. When HLA alleles, especially DR and DQ, strongly co-occurred, attributing TCR associations to individual alleles was difficult. In a later analysis, 16,951 TCR beta sequences were associated with specific HLA alleles at a false discovery rate of 0.05. The study gave a list of more than 150 TCR beta chains associated with cytomegalovirus. HLA typing was unavailable for some donors at each locus, so association tests used only the typed subset. The only immune exposure information available for the cohort was CMV serostatus. Correlated functional status among segregating V segments might reflect linkage disequilibrium, but an unknown experimental factor could not be ruled out. According to a later genetic analysis, donors in an Asian-associated ancestry cluster had fewer N-insertions in productive TCRs than the roughly 700-donor mean. In this cohort, only TCR beta chains were sequenced, and detectable features were limited by the absence of alpha or paired-chain data. The classifier was reported to diagnose cytomegalovirus status with high specificity and sensitivity in both the original cohort and the validation cohort. Some IMGT-functional V segments, including TRBV6-2 and TRBV6-3, could not be distinguished by the 87-base-pair reads and were therefore excluded. Most TCR sequences were observed very rarely across donors, whereas some public TCRs were present in many individuals. The sequencing pipeline was judged likely to have produced a cluster of highly shared sequence variants as a technical artifact. Compared with equally common non-associated chains, HLA-associated TCR beta chains in a later analysis were more clonally expanded and had lower generation probabilities. In an earlier analysis of some 500 of the donors, most TCR beta V segments appeared in productive rearrangements about 87% or about 30% of the time, broadly matching IMGT annotations. A few of the identified cytomegalovirus-associated TCR beta chains were confirmed in vitro to be specific for cytomegalovirus antigens. According to a later analysis, TCR association rates differed among HLA loci, with DRB1 alleles showing the most associated TCRs and HLA-C alleles showing the fewest. An association between a missense DCLRE1C variant and V-gene and J-gene trimming of TCR beta chains was found in a later genetic analysis and replicated in an independent cohort.

In total, more than 500 healthy bone marrow donors made up the cohort. Cohort members were all nominally healthy when sampled, although unrecorded immune exposures were likely present. The donor tested CMV seronegative and was one of the 352 seronegative cohort members. A peripheral blood sample was collected from each donor, and TCR beta sequencing was performed on peripheral blood mononuclear cells. Genomic DNA was extracted from the blood cell samples with the Qiagen DNeasy Blood Extraction Kit. The sample comprised PBMCs. The TCR comes from a man between 60 and 75 years old in good health and CMV-seronegative. Recombination linked TRBV27 to TRBJ2-1; the D region possibly corresponds to TRBD2 (5 bases align). The base sequence is TGTGCCAGCAGTTTAGAGGGCGGTTACAATGAGCAGTTCTTC. The encoded protein is CASSLEGGYNEQFF.